This T cell receptor beta chain originates from a study of blood T cell repertoires in COVID-19 (dated by TCRdb to the early 2020s). In the study overall: Collaborator samples came from the United States, Italy and Spain and covered acute and convalescent phases of COVID-19. The prospective study material was composed of cDNA or gDNA derived from T cells, B-cell-depleted T cells, or PBMCs. Subjects who had been exposed to COVID-19, were actively infected with it, or had recovered from it provided the deeply sampled blood TCRbeta repertoires that made up the dataset. The repertoires were released in a freely available public database meant as a resource for research on the immune response to SARS-CoV-2. Samples came from the ongoing ImmuneRACE study (first 160 participants) plus 1,254 subjects from 6 global collaborators. A de-identified subject ID, COVID-19 status, age in years and sex were almost always included in the sample metadata. Where available, HLA class I and class II types were taken from metadata supplied by the sample provider and were not determined by assay-based typing. General study outcomes and caveats: Clinical and demographic metadata were provided uncurated, with the amount varying by source and participant.

Collaborating institutions collected whole blood in K2EDTA tubes following their own protocols. For TCRbeta analysis, collaborators shipped samples in one of three forms: frozen whole blood, isolated PBMCs, or DNA extracted from either of those sample types. TCRbeta CDR3 regions were amplified from genomic DNA using the immunoSEQ Assay, a bias-controlled multiplex PCR. In the source study's methods: Within the assay, amplification of reference gene primers was used to estimate how many nucleated cells each sample contained. Sequence reads were collapsed and filtered to measure the absolute abundance of every unique TCRbeta CDR3 rearrangement. For each sample, productive Simpson clonality was calculated as the square root of Simpson's diversity index over productive rearrangements. TCRdb stores this immuneACCESS table with in-frame sequences only. Part of the clones is absent; in the studies checked, under half of the shortfall reflects unresolved V genes, and no reason is known for the rest. V and J calls and clone size follow that table, whereas D and trimming were derived from the DNA. For this sample the table gives approximately 300,000 clones, of which around four fifths were detected only once. 1% to 1.5% of the sample goes to the ten largest clones.

Trimming at the junction amounts to 3 bases on V and 10 bases on J, and the germline ends lie 10 bases apart. CDR1 and CDR2 (SQVTM, ANQGSEA) derive from the germline V gene. The CDR3 spans 11 residues, from the cysteine through the phenylalanine. Solely the CDR3 DNA is kept, with 33 bases framed from the first base. In the case of this clone: Its antigen specificity is not known. Qualities for individual bases were not recorded, and no much larger clone is one base off.

The sequencing sample was made of peripheral blood. The chain was built from TRBV29-1 and TRBJ2-1; a confident D gene designation cannot be given. The TCR was taken from a woman aged 50 to 65 with acute or convalescent COVID-19. The nucleotides are TGCAGCGTTGAGTTCGGCGGAGAGCAGTTCTTC. Its protein is CSVEFGGEQFF.